These T cell receptor beta chains were read from a single sample in a study of blood T cells in healthy people across ages. TCRdb independently ran MiXCR on the 5' RACE reads; one entry per CDR3 protein. This sample has about 670,000 distinct CDR3 sequences; about 51% occur once, and the top ten carry around an eighth. The specimen sequenced was blood. The receptors here all came from a woman older than 75 in good health. CDR3s include the opening cysteine and the closing phenylalanine or tryptophan. Rows may omit the clone size; those that give it use once, few, many or a size class.

V	size	CDR3
TRBV7-9	few	CASRPVVNTGELFF
TRBV11-3	many	CASSIGGRSPDTQYF
TRBV2	many	CASRSDKGYGYTF
TRBV20-1	many	CSARDRVRAGNEQFF
TRBV7-2	many	CASSLGRDRPNEKLFF
TRBV7-3	.	CASRQITGSRNQPQHF
TRBV27	.	CASSLSAIYKDTQYF
TRBV2	.	CASRATGFTGGLFF
TRBV12-3/TRBV12-4	.	CASTRSRVGGDTQYF
TRBV4-3	once	CASSQDRPNQETQYF
TRBV6-6	.	CAHAGGNSGANVLTF
TRBV7-2	.	CASSLGLALSTDTQYF
TRBV12-3/TRBV12-4	.	CASSLVQAHEQYF
TRBV20-1	many	CSASGRAIYEQYF
TRBV20-1	.	CSARVPTATDTQYF
TRBV27	few	CASSLDRGRFTLHF
TRBV29-1	.	CSARGYTEAFF
TRBV10-1	few	CASSPLGQDHNEQYF
TRBV15	few	CATSRDLDQPQHF
TRBV10-2	.	CASVGGDTQYF
TRBV7-2	.	CASSPFPRGPSYEQYF
TRBV12-3/TRBV12-4	few	CASSIGLSTDTQYF
TRBV6-6	.	CASSYPADRNSPLHF
TRBV2	once	CASSDLRQSYEQYF
TRBV12-3/TRBV12-4	many	CASSRDIAGANVLTF
TRBV7-3	once	CASRLLAGGLFF
TRBV5-1	.	CASTEGRNTEAFF
TRBV10-3	.	CAISGSHRGQETQYF
TRBV27	many	CASSARGPYNEQFF
TRBV2	.	CASSRTTHQETQYF
TRBV11-2	few	CASSLVETGYGYTF
TRBV4-1	.	CASSPALAVYNEQFF
TRBV6-6	.	CASSATLNTEAFF
TRBV20-1	.	CSARTGTGPNQPQHF
TRBV28	few	CASRPGQGVQYF
TRBV3-1	.	CASSLLARGARGCTF
TRBV6-1	.	CASNLGLQETQYF
TRBV20-1	.	CSASPTLDFYEQYF
TRBV7-9	many	CASSLTHEAGSVQYF
TRBV29-1	.	CSVEDRYSYEQYF
TRBV29-1	many	CSVPGRTSYEQYF
TRBV5-1	many	CASSLTGVRTDTQYF
TRBV20-1	few	CSARIRTRTGEQYF
TRBV27	.	CASSRDRGHQPQHF
TRBV11-2	.	CASSFGTSGIEQFF
TRBV20-1	once	CSALTPGTRNEQFF
TRBV6-2/TRBV6-3	many	CASSRQGSYNEQFF
TRBV5-1	.	CASSFPLGEETEYF
TRBV9	.	CASSRAEGQIQETQYF
TRBV28	many	CASSSGTAFYEQYF
TRBV7-9	.	CASSNRDRGYTF
TRBV11-2	.	CASSLLRAYEQYF
TRBV12-3/TRBV12-4	.	CASRFGRDMQYF
TRBV2	few	CASSEEEGAKNIQYF
TRBV28	many	CASSFDRGRYEQYF
TRBV12-3/TRBV12-4	.	CASCSGFTDTQYF
TRBV5-1	.	CASSPYKSLWEGYTF
TRBV9	.	CASSVTSGYTDMQYF
TRBV4-2	.	CAGSQDFGGYYGYTF
TRBV7-9	.	CASSLMGQTLYGYTF